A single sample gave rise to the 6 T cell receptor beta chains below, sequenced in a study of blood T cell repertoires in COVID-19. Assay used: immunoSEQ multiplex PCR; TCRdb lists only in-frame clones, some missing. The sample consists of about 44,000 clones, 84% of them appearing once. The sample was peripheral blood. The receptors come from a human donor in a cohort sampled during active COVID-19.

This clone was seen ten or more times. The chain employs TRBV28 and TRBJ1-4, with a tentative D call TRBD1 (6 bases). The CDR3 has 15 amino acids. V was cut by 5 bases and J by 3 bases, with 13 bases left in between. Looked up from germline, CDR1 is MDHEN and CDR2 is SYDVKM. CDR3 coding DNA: TGTGCCAGCAGTAGGTTGGGGGCATCTAATGAAAAACTGTTTTTT. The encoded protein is CASSRLGASNEKLFF.

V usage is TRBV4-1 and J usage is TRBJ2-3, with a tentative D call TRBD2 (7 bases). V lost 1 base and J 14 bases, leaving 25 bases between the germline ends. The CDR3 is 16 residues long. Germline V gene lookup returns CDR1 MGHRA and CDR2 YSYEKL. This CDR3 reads CASSQVSGGGATRRYF. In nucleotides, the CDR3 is TGCGCCAGCAGCCAAGTGTCTGGAGGGGGGGCCACGCGGCGGTATTTT.

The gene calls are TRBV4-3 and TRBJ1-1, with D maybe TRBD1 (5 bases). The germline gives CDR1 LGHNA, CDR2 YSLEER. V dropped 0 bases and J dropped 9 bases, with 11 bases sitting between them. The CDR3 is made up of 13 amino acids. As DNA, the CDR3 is TGCGCCAGCAGCCAAGATCAAACAGGTCAAGCTTTCTTT. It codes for CASSQDQTGQAFF.

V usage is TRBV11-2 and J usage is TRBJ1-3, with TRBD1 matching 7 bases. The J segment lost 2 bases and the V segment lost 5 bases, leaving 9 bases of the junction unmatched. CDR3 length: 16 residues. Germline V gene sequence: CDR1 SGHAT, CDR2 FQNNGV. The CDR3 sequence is CASSPKGADTGNTIYF. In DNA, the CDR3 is TGTGCCAGCAGCCCCAAGGGGGCGGATACTGGAAACACCATATATTTT.

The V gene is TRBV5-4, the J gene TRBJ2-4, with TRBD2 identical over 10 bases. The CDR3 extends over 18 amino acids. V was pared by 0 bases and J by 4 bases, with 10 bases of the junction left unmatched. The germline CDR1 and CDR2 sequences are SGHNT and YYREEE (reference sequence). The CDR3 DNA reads TGTGCCAGCAGCTTGGTCAGCGGGGGGGCCAGGGGGAAAAACATTCAGTACTTC. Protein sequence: CASSLVSGGARGKNIQYF. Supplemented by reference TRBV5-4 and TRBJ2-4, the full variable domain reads ETGVTQSPTHLIKTRGQQVTLRCSSQSGHNTVSWYQQALGQGPQFIFQYYREEENGRGNFPPRFSGLQFPNYSSELNVNALELDDSALYLCASSLVSGGARGKNIQYFGAGTRLSVL.

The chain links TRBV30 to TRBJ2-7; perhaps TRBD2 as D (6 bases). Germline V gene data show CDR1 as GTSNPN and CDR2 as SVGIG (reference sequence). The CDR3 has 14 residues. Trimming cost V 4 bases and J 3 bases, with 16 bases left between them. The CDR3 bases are TGTGCCTGGACCCGGTCGGGACTCAACTACGAGCAGTACTTC. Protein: CAWTRSGLNYEQYF.